The 26 T cell receptor beta chains below were found in one sample sequenced in a study of human T cells and chemical hapten exposure. Time point: pre-sensitization, week 0. Treatment here: therapeutic diphenylcyclopropenone sensitization with weekly scalp DPC. TCRdb called the RACE reads again in MiXCR, with one record for every CDR3 protein. The table records tens of thousands of distinct CDR3 sequences, roughly 10% of them present only once. Material: whole blood, obtained in connection with sensitization to the hapten diphenylcyclopropenone (DPC). Receptor source: a woman aged 40 to 50 with alopecia areata. Some clones in this sample may be carry-over from other donors' samples.

This clonotype was counted only a few times. The chain joins TRBV29-1 to TRBJ2-3, with D perhaps being TRBD1 or TRBD2 (5 bases each). The length of the CDR3 is 15 residues. Germline CDR1 is SQVTM and CDR2 is ANQGSEA. Trimming pared 6 bases from V and 6 bases from J, leaving 22 bases between. Here the CDR3 DNA reads TGCAGCGTCGAAAGAGGGGCCAGTCTAACCGATACGCAGTATTTT. Translation gives CSVERGASLTDTQYF.

This clonotype was seen a handful of times. The chain carries TRBV15 and TRBJ2-1; TRBD2 is a possible D gene (6 bases). CDR1 LNHNV and CDR2 YYDKDF come from the germline V gene (reference sequence). The CDR3 is 17 residues long. V shed 0 bases and J shed 1 base, with 13 bases lying between them. As DNA, the CDR3 is TGTGCCACCAGCAGAGAGGGGGGTCCATTTTCCTACAATGAGCAGTTCTTC. Residues: CATSREGGPFSYNEQFF.

Points on this clonotype: This may stem from a read error, because a much larger clone lies one nucleotide away. The rearrangement joins TRBV12-2 to TRBJ2-1. TRBV12-2 is described as a pseudogene. CDR3 length: 14 amino acids. CDR3 protein: CASRPGSSCNEQFF. As DNA, the CDR3 is TGTGCAAGTCGCCCCGGGAGCTCCTGCAATGAGCAGTTCTTC.

The sample holds a few counts of this clonotype. The chain couples TRBV7-2 to TRBJ2-7; tentative D call: TRBD1 (6 bases). Germline loops: CDR1 SGHTA, CDR2 FQGNSA. This CDR3 comprises 12 residues. The V and J ends lost 1 base and 9 bases respectively, with 10 bases between them. The CDR3 reads CASSLDRVWQYF. CDR3 nucleotide sequence: TGTGCCAGCAGCTTAGACAGGGTTTGGCAGTACTTC.

This clonotype was counted many times. The chain joins TRBV3-1 to TRBJ1-1; tentative D call: TRBD1 (5 bases). Per germline, CDR1 LGHDT and CDR2 YNNKEL (reference sequence). The CDR3 has 14 amino acids. Trimming removed 4 bases at V and 5 bases at J, with 14 bases between. In nucleotides, the CDR3 is TGTGCCAGCAGCCCCAGGCAGGGAGGGACTGAAGCTTTCTTT. Translated, it gives CASSPRQGGTEAFF.

This clonotype was counted a few times. The chain uses TRBV4-3 and TRBJ2-2, with TRBD2 matching over 16 bases. The CDR3 covers 19 residues. Germline V CDR1 and CDR2: LGHNA, YSLEER. V dropped 4 bases and J dropped 0; count of bases not matched to a gene: 5. This chain's CDR3 is CASSPGTSGRGTNTGELFF. For the CDR3, the DNA is TGCGCCAGCAGCCCTGGGACTAGCGGGAGGGGAACGAACACCGGGGAGCTGTTTTTT.

Ten or more counts support this clonotype. The chain couples TRBV11-3 to TRBJ2-1; D call uncertain. CDR1 and CDR2 from the germline V gene are SGHNT and YENEEA. This CDR3 comprises 17 residues. V shed 6 bases and J shed 2 bases, with 20 bases lying between them. The CDR3 is CASSPGALPGPYNEQFF. CDR3 nucleotides: TGTGCCAGCAGTCCTGGCGCCCTACCTGGCCCCTACAATGAGCAGTTCTTC.

This clonotype was seen many times. The CDR3 sequence: CASNNPGRGASGANVLTF. As DNA, the CDR3 is TGCGCCAGCAACAATCCGGGCAGGGGTGCCTCTGGGGCCAACGTCCTGACTTTC. The V call is TRBV4-3, the J call TRBJ2-6; D may be TRBD1 (6 bases). From germline, CDR1 is LGHNA and CDR2 YSLEER. Between the trimmed V and J ends, which lost 7 bases and 0 bases, there was a span of 19 bases. This CDR3 contains 18 residues.

The chain links TRBV29-1 to TRBJ1-3, with no clear D. Trimming took off 7 bases at V and 3 bases at J, with 7 bases between the two ends. The CDR3 runs to 11 residues. Germline CDR1 and CDR2: SQVTM and ANQGSEA. Here the CDR3 reads CSAGVGNTIYF. The CDR3 bases are TGCAGCGCAGGAGTTGGAAACACCATATATTTT. The variable domain in full, completed from reference TRBV29-1 and TRBJ1-3, reads SAVISQKPSRDICQRGTSLTIQCQVDSQVTMMFWYRQQPGQSLTLIATANQGSEATYESGFVIDKFPISRPNLTFSTLTVSNMSPEDSSIYLCSAGVGNTIYFGEGSWLTVV.

This clonotype was found many times. The chain recombines TRBV20-1 with TRBJ2-7, with 7 nucleotides matching TRBD2. Trimming removed 4 bases from V and 7 bases from J; junction bases left unmatched: 4. CDR3 size: 11 residues. From germline, CDR1 is DFQATT and CDR2 SNEGSKA (reference sequence). DNA of the CDR3: TGCAGTGCTACACCCGGGGGGGAGCAGTACTTC. Translating it yields CSATPGGEQYF.

The chain links TRBV29-1 to TRBJ1-2, with unresolved D. CDR3 length: 11 amino acids. With 5 bases removed from V and 4 bases from J, the gap between germline ends came to 8 bases. Germline CDR1 is SQVTM and CDR2 is ANQGSEA. Here the CDR3 reads CSVLAGYGYTF. Written as DNA, the CDR3 is TGCAGCGTTCTCGCGGGCTATGGCTACACCTTC.

This clonotype has just a few counts. The rearrangement links TRBV30 to TRBJ1-1; D not certain. Germline CDR1 reads GTSNPN; CDR2 reads SVGIG (reference sequence). V was trimmed by 5 bases and J by 1 base, leaving 2 bases between them. The CDR3 extends over 10 amino acids. The CDR3 DNA reads as TGTGCCTGGGGGAACACTGAAGCTTTCTTT. Its protein is CAWGNTEAFF.

This clonotype came up many times. The J gene is TRBJ2-1, the V gene TRBV4-1; D is unclear. The ends were cut back, 0 bases at V and 6 bases at J, with 18 bases in the middle. CDR3 length: 17 amino acids. Germline CDR1 and CDR2: MGHRA and YSYEKL. The CDR3 protein is CASSQEAQAPWGNEQFF. Here the CDR3 DNA reads TGCGCCAGCAGCCAAGAGGCGCAGGCTCCCTGGGGCAATGAGCAGTTCTTC.

V is TRBV20-1 and J is TRBJ2-3; 12 nucleotides line up with TRBD2. J was trimmed by 6 bases and V by 5 bases; bases with no gene match: 6. Germline-derived CDR1 and CDR2 are DFQATT and SNEGSKA (reference sequence). The CDR3 runs 14 residues. For the CDR3, the DNA is TGCAGTGCTCCCCTAGCGGGGGGGCCCGATACGCAGTATTTT. Encoded protein: CSAPLAGGPDTQYF.

This clonotype was observed a handful of times. This rearrangement joins TRBV11-2 to TRBJ2-1; weak D call: TRBD1 (5 bases). The V and J ends lost 2 bases and 0 bases respectively, with 11 bases between them. The CDR3 extends over 16 amino acids. Germline CDR1 is SGHAT and CDR2 is FQNNGV. The CDR3 region is CASSLWGVSSYNEQFF. CDR3 DNA: TGTGCCAGCAGCTTATGGGGCGTCAGCTCCTACAATGAGCAGTTCTTC.

This clonotype was found many times. This sequence joins TRBV12-3 or TRBV12-4 and TRBJ1-1, with TRBD1 matching 8 bases. The CDR3 is 15 residues long. V shed 3 bases, J shed 4 bases, and the junction held 7 bases outside the gene matches. CDR3 in DNA: TGTGCCAGCAGTTTCCACAGGGGGGGTGGCACTGAAGCTTTCTTT. Translated, it gives CASSFHRGGGTEAFF.

This clonotype was picked up many times. The chain employs TRBV11-2 and TRBJ2-7; 7 nucleotides match TRBD1. The V and J ends lost 5 bases and 6 bases, in that order; junction bases with no gene match: 10. Germline V lookup: CDR1 SGHAT, CDR2 FQNNGV. This CDR3 comprises 14 residues. The CDR3 sequence: CASSTQQGSVEQYF. CDR3 nucleotide sequence: TGTGCCAGCAGCACGCAACAGGGGTCGGTCGAGCAGTACTTC.

This clonotype was detected many times. The chain employs TRBV18 and TRBJ2-7; possible D gene TRBD2, 5 bases. Trimming cost V 3 bases and J 3 bases, with 9 bases left between them. Germline loops: CDR1 KGHSH, CDR2 LQKENI. This CDR3 comprises 13 residues. This CDR3 reads CASSPNRDYEQYF. The CDR3 region has the DNA TGTGCCAGCTCACCCAATCGGGACTACGAGCAGTACTTC. The full variable domain, completed using reference TRBV18 and TRBJ2-7, is NAGVMQNPRHLVRRRGQEARLRCSPMKGHSHVYWYRQLPEEGLKFMVYLQKENIIDESGMPKERFSAEFPKEGPSILRIQQVVRGDSAAYFCASSPNRDYEQYFGPGTRLTVT.

The chain has TRBV20-1 and TRBJ1-1; D remains unclear. Germline CDR1 and CDR2: DFQATT and SNEGSKA (reference sequence). CDR3 length: 13 amino acids. Deletions cut 3 bases from V and 3 bases from J, with 11 bases between. CDR3 region: CSASRRRDTEAFF. In nucleotides, the CDR3 is TGCAGTGCTAGTCGCCGGCGGGACACTGAAGCTTTCTTT.

This clonotype came up a few times. The V gene is TRBV7-2, the J gene TRBJ1-1; D gene unclear. Trimming removed 3 bases at V and 0 bases at J, with 8 bases between. The CDR3 covers 14 residues. In germline, CDR1 is SGHTA, CDR2 FQGNSA. As DNA, the CDR3 is TGTGCCAGCAGCTTTTCTCCGCTGAACACTGAAGCTTTCTTT. Its translation: CASSFSPLNTEAFF.

The chain couples TRBV24-1 to TRBJ2-7; D may match TRBD1 or TRBD2 (5 bases each). The CDR3 spans 14 residues. V was shortened by 3 bases and J by 3 bases, with 11 bases between the two germline ends. Germline-derived CDR1 and CDR2 are KGHDR and SFDVKD. The CDR3 sequence: CATSDVGPNYEQYF. The CDR3 DNA sequence: TGTGCCACCAGTGATGTGGGACCGAACTACGAGCAGTACTTC.

This clonotype was counted between two and nine times. This chain links TRBV20-1 with TRBJ2-1; D not resolved. The CDR3 extends over 15 amino acids. Germline V gene data show CDR1 as DFQATT and CDR2 as SNEGSKA (reference sequence). The V end lost 3 bases, the J end lost 8 bases, and 20 bases lay between the germline ends. CDR3 in amino acids: CSASRPGYRTDEQFF. CDR3 DNA: TGCAGTGCTAGCCGCCCGGGCTATCGCACGGATGAGCAGTTCTTC.

This clonotype was seen a handful of times. The chain carries TRBV6-5 and TRBJ2-1; 14 nucleotides agree with TRBD2. The length of the CDR3 is 16 residues. CDR1 is MNHEY and CDR2 is SVGAGI in the germline V gene. Trimming removed 6 bases from V and 3 bases from J; junction bases left unmatched: 4. The CDR3 DNA sequence: TGTGCCAGCAGGGGGACTAGCGGGGGCCTCTACAATGAGCAGTTCTTC. Its translation: CASRGTSGGLYNEQFF.

This clonotype was detected a few times. This chain connects TRBV3-1 to TRBJ2-2; the D gene is possibly TRBD2 (5 bases). CDR1 LGHDT and CDR2 YNNKEL come from the germline V gene (reference sequence). CDR3 length: 16 residues. With 1 base removed from V and 5 bases from J, the gap between germline ends came to 14 bases. The CDR3 here is CASSQVQNSGTGELFF. The CDR3 nucleotides read TGTGCCAGCAGCCAAGTTCAGAACTCGGGAACCGGGGAGCTGTTTTTT.

The CDR3 DNA follows: TGTGCCAGCAGCTTTGCCCAGGGACCCGCTTTCTTT. This sequence encodes CASSFAQGPAFF. The gene calls are TRBV7-9 and TRBJ1-1, with a tentative D call TRBD1 (5 bases). This CDR3 region has 12 residues. The V end lost 3 bases, the J end lost 11 bases, and 13 bases lay between the germline ends. Germline V gene sequence: CDR1 SEHNR, CDR2 FQNEAQ (reference sequence).

At least ten counts were recorded for this clonotype. The chain is built from TRBV11-2 and TRBJ2-1, with D maybe TRBD1 (5 bases). The CDR3 is 15 residues long. Germline-derived CDR1 and CDR2 are SGHAT and FQNNGV. Trimming took off 3 bases at V and 8 bases at J, with 17 bases between the two ends. The CDR3: CASSLGLTGLHEQFF. The CDR3 coding sequence is TGTGCCAGCAGCTTGGGGCTGACCGGGCTGCATGAGCAGTTCTTC.